This section outlines one T cell receptor (beta chain) sequence together with its context. Its antigen is not known. Germline V CDR1 and CDR2: MDHEN, SYDVKM. V lost 3 bases to trimming and J lost 4 bases, with 15 bases between them. The CDR3 is 16 residues long. This specimen comes from a study of cytomegalovirus exposure and HLA in healthy donors. Study-wide points: Roughly uniform sequencing depth across donors was assumed, possibly incorrectly. Reports described diagnosis of cytomegalovirus status by the classifier as highly specific and sensitive.

Participants comprised healthy donors of bone marrow. The primer mix had 60 Vbeta and 13 Jbeta primers. This table comes from immunoSEQ multiplex PCR, and its TCRdb copy is limited to in-frame clones, with some not included. The sample lists about 150,000 clones, about 74% seen once, with 3% to 4% in the top ten. The genes are TRBV28 and TRBJ1-4; D ambiguous. Sample: PBMCs. This TCR derives from a woman aged 40 to 50 in good health and CMV-seronegative. This chain's CDR3 is CASSLGSGQDNEKLFF. For the CDR3, the DNA is TGTGCCAGCAGTTTGGGTAGTGGGCAGGATAATGAAAAACTGTTTTTT. Together with reference TRBV28 and TRBJ1-4, the CDR3 gives the full variable domain: DVKVTQSSRYLVKRTGEKVFLECVQDMDHENMFWYRQDPGLGLRLIYFSYDVKMKEKGDIPEGYSVSREKKERFSLILESASTNQTSMYLCASSLGSGQDNEKLFFGSGTQLSVL.